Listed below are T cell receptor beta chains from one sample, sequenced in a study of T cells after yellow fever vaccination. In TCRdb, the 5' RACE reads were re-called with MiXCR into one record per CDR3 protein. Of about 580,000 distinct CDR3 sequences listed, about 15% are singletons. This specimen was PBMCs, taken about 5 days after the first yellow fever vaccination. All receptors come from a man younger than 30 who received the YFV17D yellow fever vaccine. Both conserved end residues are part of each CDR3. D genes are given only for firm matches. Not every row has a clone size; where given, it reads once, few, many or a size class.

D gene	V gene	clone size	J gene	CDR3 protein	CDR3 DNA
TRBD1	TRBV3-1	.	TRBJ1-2	CASSHVRTGFYGYTF	TGTGCCAGCAGCCACGTTCGGACAGGGTTTTATGGCTACACCTTC
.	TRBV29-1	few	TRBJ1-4	CSVVEIRGQSNEKLFF	TGCAGCGTTGTGGAGATTAGGGGACAAAGTAATGAAAAACTGTTTTTT
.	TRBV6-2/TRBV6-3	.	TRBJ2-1	CASSYSPQRAYNEQFF	TGTGCCAGCAGTTACTCTCCACAGCGGGCTTACAATGAGCAGTTCTTC
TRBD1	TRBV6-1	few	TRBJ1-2	CASRPGGRPTGLRGYTF	TGTGCCAGCAGGCCTGGGGGGCGACCGACAGGGTTACGAGGCTACACCTTC
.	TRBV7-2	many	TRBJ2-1	CASSRRGASYNEQFF	TGTGCCAGCAGCCGTCGGGGGGCCTCCTACAATGAGCAGTTCTTC
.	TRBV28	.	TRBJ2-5	CASSRDTRETQYF	TGTGCCAGCAGTAGGGACACCCGGGAGACCCAGTACTTC
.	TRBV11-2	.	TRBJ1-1	CASSSLRRQGTNTEAFF	TGTGCCAGCAGCTCGTTAAGGAGGCAGGGGACGAACACTGAAGCTTTCTTT
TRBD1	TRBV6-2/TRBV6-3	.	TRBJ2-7	CASGLLRQGPYEQYF	TGTGCCAGCGGTCTCCTCCGACAGGGCCCCTACGAGCAGTACTTC
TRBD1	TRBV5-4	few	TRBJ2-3	CASSLGDRAGDTQYF	TGTGCCAGCAGCTTGGGGGACAGGGCAGGCGATACGCAGTATTTT
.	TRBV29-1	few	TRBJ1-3	CSVDGEGGSGNTIYF	TGCAGCGTTGATGGGGAAGGGGGCTCTGGAAACACCATATATTTT
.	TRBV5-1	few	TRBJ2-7	CASSFKGVGEQYF	TGCGCCAGCAGCTTCAAGGGGGTTGGGGAGCAGTACTTC
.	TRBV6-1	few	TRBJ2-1	CASEVPGGGNEQFF	TGTGCCAGCGAGGTTCCGGGTGGGGGCAATGAGCAGTTCTTC
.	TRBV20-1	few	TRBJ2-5	CSARTPVLQETQYF	TGCAGTGCTAGGACACCCGTACTCCAAGAGACCCAGTACTTC
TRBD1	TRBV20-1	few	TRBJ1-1	CSARGQGWMNTEAFF	TGCAGTGCTAGAGGACAGGGCTGGATGAACACTGAAGCTTTCTTT
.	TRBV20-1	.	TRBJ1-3	CSASRTGILGNTIYF	TGCAGTGCTAGTCGCACAGGGATTTTGGGAAACACCATATATTTT
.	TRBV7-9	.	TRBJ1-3	CAIQGGSGNTIYF	TGTGCCATTCAAGGGGGCTCTGGAAACACCATATATTTT
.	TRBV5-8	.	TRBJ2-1	CASSLEIYNEQFF	TGTGCCAGCAGCTTGGAGATCTACAATGAGCAGTTCTTC
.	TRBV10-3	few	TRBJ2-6	CAISEQGSGANVLTF	TGTGCCATCAGTGAACAGGGCTCTGGGGCCAACGTCCTGACTTTC
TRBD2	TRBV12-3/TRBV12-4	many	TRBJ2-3	CASSPRDYGDTQYF	TGTGCCAGCAGTCCCCGGGACTATGGAGATACGCAGTATTTT
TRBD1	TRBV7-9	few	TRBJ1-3	CASSPGQGRLFGNTIYF	TGTGCCAGCAGCCCTGGACAGGGGAGGCTCTTTGGAAACACCATATATTTT
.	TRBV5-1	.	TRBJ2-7	CASSLEGSGNYEQYF	TGCGCCAGCAGCCTGGAGGGTTCGGGGAACTACGAGCAGTACTTC
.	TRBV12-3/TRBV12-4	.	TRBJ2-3	CASNLLETQYF	TGTGCCAGCAACCTGCTGGAGACGCAGTATTTT
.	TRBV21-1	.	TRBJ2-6	CASSKSSPDRTDSGANVLTF	TGTGCCAGCAGCAAATCATCCCCGGACAGGACAGACTCTGGGGCCAACGTCCTGACTTTC
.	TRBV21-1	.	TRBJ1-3	CASSPRQVDQSSGNTIYF	TGTGCCAGCAGCCCCCGACAGGTCGACCAAAGCTCTGGAAACACCATATATTTT
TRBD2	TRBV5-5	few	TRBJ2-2	CASSVILAGKDGELFF	TGTGCCAGCAGCGTAATTTTAGCGGGGAAGGACGGGGAGCTGTTTTTT
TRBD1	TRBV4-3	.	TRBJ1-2	CASSQLGTDYGYTF	TGCGCCAGCAGCCAACTCGGGACAGACTATGGCTACACCTTC
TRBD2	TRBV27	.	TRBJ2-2	CASSLLGLAAGELFF	TGTGCCAGCAGTTTACTGGGACTAGCTGCCGGGGAGCTGTTTTTT
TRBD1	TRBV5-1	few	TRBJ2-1	CATRDRGGPYNEQFF	TGCGCCACTCGAGACAGGGGGGGCCCCTACAATGAGCAGTTCTTC
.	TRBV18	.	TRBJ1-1	CASSPPEGGNTEAFF	TGTGCCAGCTCACCCCCGGAGGGGGGGAACACTGAAGCTTTCTTT
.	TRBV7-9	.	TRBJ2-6	CASSSVGVPGANVLTF	TGTGCCAGCAGCTCCGTGGGGGTCCCTGGGGCCAACGTCCTGACTTTC
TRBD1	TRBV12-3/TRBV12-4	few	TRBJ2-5	CASSPGGSYETQYF	TGTGCCAGCAGTCCAGGGGGTTCATATGAGACCCAGTACTTC
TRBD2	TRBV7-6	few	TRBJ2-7	CASSRGLASYEQYF	TGTGCCAGCTCCAGGGGACTAGCGAGCTACGAGCAGTACTTC
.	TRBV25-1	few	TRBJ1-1	CASSESGTEAFF	TGTGCCAGCAGTGAATCGGGCACTGAAGCTTTCTTT
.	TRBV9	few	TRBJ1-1	CASSVVSGNTEAFF	TGTGCCAGCAGCGTAGTATCGGGAAACACTGAAGCTTTCTTT
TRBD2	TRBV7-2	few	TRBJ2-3	CASSLVGGGRTDTQYF	TGTGCCAGCAGCTTAGTCGGCGGGGGGCGCACAGATACGCAGTATTTT
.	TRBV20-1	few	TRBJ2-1	CSARGARDGQKSSYNEQFF	TGCAGTGCCCGGGGGGCTCGGGATGGGCAGAAAAGCTCCTACAATGAGCAGTTCTTC
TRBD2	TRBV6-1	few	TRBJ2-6	CASSEGGGIGANVLTF	TGTGCCAGCAGTGAGGGGGGAGGGATCGGGGCCAACGTCCTGACTTTC